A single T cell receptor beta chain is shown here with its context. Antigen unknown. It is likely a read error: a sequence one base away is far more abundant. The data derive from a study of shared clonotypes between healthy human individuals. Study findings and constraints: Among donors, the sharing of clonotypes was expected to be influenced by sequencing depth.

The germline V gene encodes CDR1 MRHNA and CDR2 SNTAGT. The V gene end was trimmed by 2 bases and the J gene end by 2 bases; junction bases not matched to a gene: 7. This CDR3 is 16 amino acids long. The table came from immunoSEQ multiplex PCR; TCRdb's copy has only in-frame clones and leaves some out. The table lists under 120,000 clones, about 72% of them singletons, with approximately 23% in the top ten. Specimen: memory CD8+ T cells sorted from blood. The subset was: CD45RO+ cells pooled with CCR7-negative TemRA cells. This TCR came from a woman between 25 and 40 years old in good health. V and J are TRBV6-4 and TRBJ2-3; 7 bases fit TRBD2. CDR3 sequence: CASSDVASGNTDTQYF. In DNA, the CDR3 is TGTGCCAGCAGTGACGTGGCTAGCGGTAACACAGATACGCAGTATTTT.